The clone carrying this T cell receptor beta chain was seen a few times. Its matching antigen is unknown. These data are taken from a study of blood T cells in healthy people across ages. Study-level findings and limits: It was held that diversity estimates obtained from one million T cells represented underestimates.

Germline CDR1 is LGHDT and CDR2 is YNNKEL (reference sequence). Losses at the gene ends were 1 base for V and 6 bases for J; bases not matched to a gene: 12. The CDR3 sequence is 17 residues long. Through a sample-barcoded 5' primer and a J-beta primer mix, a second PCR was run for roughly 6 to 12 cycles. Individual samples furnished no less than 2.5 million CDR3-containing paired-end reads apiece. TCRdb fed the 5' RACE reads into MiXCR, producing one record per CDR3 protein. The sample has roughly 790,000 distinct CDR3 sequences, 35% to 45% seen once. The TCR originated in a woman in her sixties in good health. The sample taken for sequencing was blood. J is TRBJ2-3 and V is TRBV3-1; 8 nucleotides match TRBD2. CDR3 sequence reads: CASSQATSGTSRDTQYF. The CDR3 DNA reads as TGTGCCAGCAGCCAAGCCACCTCCGGGACTAGTAGGGATACGCAGTATTTT.